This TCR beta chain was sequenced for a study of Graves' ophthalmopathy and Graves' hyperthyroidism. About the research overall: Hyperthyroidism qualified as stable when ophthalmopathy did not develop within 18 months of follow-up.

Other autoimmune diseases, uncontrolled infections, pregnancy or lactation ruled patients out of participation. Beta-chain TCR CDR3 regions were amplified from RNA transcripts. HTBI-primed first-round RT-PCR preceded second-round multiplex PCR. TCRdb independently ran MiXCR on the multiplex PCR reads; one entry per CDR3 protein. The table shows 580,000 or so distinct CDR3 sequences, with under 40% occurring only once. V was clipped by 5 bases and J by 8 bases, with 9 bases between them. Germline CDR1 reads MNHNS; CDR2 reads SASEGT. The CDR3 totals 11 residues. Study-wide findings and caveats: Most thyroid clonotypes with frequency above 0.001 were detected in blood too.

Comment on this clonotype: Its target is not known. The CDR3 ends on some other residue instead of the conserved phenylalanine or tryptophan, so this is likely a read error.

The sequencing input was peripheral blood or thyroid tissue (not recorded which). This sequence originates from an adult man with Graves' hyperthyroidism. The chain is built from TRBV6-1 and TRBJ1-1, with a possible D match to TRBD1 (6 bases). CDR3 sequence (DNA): TGTGCCAGCAGTTTCGGGACAGAAGCTTTCTCT. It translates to CASSFGTEAFS.